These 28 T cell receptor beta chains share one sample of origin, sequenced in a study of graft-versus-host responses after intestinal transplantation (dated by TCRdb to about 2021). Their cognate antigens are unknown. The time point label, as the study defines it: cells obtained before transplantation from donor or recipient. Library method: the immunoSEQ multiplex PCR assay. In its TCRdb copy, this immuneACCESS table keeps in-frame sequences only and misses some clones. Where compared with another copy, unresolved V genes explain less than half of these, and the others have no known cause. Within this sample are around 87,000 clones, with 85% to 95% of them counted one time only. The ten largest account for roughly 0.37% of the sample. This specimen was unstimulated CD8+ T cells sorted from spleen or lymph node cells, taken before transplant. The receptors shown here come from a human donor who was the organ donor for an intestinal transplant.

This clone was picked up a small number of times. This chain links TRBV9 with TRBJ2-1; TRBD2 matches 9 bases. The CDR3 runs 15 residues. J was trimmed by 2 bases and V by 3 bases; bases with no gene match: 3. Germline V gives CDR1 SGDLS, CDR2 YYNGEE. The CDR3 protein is CASSALAGPYNEQFF. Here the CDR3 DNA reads TGTGCCAGCAGCGCACTAGCGGGCCCCTACAATGAGCAGTTCTTC. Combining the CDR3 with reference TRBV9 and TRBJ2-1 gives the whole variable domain DSGVTQTPKHLITATGQRVTLRCSPRSGDLSVYWYQQSLDQGLQFLIQYYNGEERAKGNILERFSAQQFPDLHSELNLSSLELGDSALYFCASSALAGPYNEQFFGPGTRLTVL.

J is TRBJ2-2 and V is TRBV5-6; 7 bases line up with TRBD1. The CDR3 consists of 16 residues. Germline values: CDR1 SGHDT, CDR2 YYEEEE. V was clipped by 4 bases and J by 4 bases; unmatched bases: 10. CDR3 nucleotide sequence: TGTGCCAGCAGCGCAAGAGACAGGGCCCCCACCGGGGAGCTGTTTTTT. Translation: CASSARDRAPTGELFF.

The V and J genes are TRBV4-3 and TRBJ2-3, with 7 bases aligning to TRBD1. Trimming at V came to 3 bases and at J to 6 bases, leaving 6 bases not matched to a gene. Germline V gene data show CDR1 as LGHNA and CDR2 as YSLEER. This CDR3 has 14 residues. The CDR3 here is CASSHATGVDTQYF. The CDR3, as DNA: TGCGCCAGCAGCCACGCCACAGGGGTGGATACGCAGTATTTT.

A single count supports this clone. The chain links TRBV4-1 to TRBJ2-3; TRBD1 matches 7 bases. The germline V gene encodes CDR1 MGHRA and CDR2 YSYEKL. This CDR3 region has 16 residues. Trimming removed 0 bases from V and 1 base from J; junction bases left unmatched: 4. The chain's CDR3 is CASSQDSGTGTDTQYF. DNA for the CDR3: TGCGCCAGCAGCCAAGATTCGGGGACAGGCACAGATACGCAGTATTTT.

The CDR3 protein is CASSELTGSPYEQYF. DNA of the CDR3: TGTGCCAGCAGTGAATTGACAGGGAGCCCCTACGAGCAGTACTTC. The chain carries TRBV6-1 and TRBJ2-7; 7 bases map to TRBD1. V gave up 2 bases and J gave up 2 bases; unmatched junction bases: 6. From germline, CDR1 is MNHNS and CDR2 SASEGT. The CDR3 runs to 15 residues.

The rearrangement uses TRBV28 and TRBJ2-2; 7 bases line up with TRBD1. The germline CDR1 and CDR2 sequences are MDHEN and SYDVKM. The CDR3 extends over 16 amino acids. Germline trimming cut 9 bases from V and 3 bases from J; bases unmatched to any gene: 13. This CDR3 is CASRRGSTWDTGELFF. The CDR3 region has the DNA TGTGCCAGTCGCAGGGGGTCCACGTGGGACACCGGGGAGCTGTTTTTT.

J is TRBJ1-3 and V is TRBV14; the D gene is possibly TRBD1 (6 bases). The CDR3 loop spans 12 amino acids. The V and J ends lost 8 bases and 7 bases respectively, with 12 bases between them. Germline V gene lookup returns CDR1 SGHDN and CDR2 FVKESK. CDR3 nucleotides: TGTGCCAGCGCTATTCAGGGGAACACCATATATTTT. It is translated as CASAIQGNTIYF.

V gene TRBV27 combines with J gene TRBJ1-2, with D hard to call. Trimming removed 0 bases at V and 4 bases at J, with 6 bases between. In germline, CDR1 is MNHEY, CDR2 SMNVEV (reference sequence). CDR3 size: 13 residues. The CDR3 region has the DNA TGTGCCAGCAGTTTATCCAGACTCTATGGCTACACCTTC. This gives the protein CASSLSRLYGYTF.

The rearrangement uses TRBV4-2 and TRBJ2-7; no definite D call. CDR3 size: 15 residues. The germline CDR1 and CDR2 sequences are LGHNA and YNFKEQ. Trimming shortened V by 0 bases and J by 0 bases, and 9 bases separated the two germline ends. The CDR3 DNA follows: TGTGCCAGCAGCCAAGAAGTCCTATCCTCCTACGAGCAGTACTTC. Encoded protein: CASSQEVLSSYEQYF.

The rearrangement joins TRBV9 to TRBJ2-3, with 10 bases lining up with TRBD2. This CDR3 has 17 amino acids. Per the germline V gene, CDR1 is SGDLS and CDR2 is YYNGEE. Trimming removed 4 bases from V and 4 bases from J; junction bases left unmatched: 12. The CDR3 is CASSPRPVSGGADTQYF. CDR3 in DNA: TGTGCCAGCAGCCCCCGGCCCGTAAGCGGGGGGGCAGATACGCAGTATTTT.

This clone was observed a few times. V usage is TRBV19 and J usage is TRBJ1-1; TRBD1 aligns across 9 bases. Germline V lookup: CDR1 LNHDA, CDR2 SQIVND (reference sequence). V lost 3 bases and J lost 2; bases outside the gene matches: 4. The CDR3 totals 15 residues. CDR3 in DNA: TGTGCCAGTAGTATCACGACAGGGGGTAACACTGAAGCTTTCTTT. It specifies CASSITTGGNTEAFF.

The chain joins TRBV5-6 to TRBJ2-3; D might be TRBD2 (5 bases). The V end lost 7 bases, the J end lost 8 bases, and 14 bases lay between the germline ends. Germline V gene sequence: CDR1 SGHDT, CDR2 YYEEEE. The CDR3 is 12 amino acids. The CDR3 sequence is CASERGPRTQYF. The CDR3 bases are TGTGCCAGCGAACGGGGTCCCCGTACGCAGTATTTT.

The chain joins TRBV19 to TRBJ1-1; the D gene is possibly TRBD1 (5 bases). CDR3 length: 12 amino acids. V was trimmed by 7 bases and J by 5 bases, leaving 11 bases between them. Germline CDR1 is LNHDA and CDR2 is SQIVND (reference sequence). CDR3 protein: CASKDMGTEAFF. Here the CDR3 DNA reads TGTGCCAGTAAGGACATGGGGACTGAAGCTTTCTTT.

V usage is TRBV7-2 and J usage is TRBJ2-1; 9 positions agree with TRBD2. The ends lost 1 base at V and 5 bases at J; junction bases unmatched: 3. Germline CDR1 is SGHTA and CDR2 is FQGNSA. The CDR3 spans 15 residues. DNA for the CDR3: TGTGCCAGCAGCTTAGAAGCTAGCGGGGACAATGAGCAGTTCTTC. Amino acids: CASSLEASGDNEQFF.

The CDR3 DNA reads as TGTGCCAGCAGCTTGATGACTAGGAGCACAGATACGCAGTATTTT. This sequence encodes CASSLMTRSTDTQYF. The chain recombines TRBV5-4 with TRBJ2-3; D might be TRBD2 (6 bases). Trimming left V 1 base short and J 0 bases short, with 9 bases between. Germline values: CDR1 SGHNT, CDR2 YYREEE (reference sequence). This CDR3 contains 15 residues. Full variable domain (remainder filled in from reference TRBV5-4 and TRBJ2-3): ETGVTQSPTHLIKTRGQQVTLRCSSQSGHNTVSWYQQALGQGPQFIFQYYREEENGRGNFPPRFSGLQFPNYSSELNVNALELDDSALYLCASSLMTRSTDTQYFGPGTRLTVL.

The DNA of the CDR3 is TGTGCCAGCAGTTGGCCTAGACTTGGGGCGGTAGATACTGAAGCTTTCTTT. Encoded protein: CASSWPRLGAVDTEAFF. The J gene is TRBJ1-1, the V gene TRBV28; possibly TRBD1 for D (5 bases). Germline lookup yields CDR1 MDHEN and CDR2 SYDVKM. V was pared by 4 bases and J by 5 bases, with 23 bases between. There are 17 residues in the CDR3.

As DNA, the CDR3 is TGTGCCAGCAGGAGAGACAATCCCCAGCATTTT. It specifies CASRRDNPQHF. V is TRBV7-2 and J is TRBJ1-5; D unclear. Germline lookup yields CDR1 SGHTA and CDR2 FQGNSA. The CDR3 spans 11 residues. V gave up 6 bases and J gave up 10 bases, with 10 bases separating them.

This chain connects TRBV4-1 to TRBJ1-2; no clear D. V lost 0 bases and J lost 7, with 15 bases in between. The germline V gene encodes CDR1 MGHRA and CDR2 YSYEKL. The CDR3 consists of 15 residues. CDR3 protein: CASSQDPSGFRGYTF. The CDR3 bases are TGCGCCAGCAGCCAAGATCCGTCGGGATTTCGTGGCTACACCTTC.

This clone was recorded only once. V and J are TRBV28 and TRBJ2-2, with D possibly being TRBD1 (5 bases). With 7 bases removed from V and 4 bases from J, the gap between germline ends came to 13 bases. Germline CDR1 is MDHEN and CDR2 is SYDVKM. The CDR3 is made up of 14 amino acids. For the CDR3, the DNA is TGTGCCAGCAAAGTTCAGGGCGGCACCGGGGAGCTGTTTTTT. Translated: CASKVQGGTGELFF.

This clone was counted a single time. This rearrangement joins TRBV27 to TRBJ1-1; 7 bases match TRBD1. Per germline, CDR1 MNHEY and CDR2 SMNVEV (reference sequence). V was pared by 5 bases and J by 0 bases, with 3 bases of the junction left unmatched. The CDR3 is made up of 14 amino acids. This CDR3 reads CASSTGQMNTEAFF. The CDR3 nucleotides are TGTGCCAGCAGTACGGGACAGATGAACACTGAAGCTTTCTTT.

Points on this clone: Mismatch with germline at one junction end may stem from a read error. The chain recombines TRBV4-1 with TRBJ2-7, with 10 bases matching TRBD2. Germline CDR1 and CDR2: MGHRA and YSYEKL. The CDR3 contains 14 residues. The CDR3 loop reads CASSQGPSGGEQYF. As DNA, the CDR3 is TGTGCCAGCAGCCAAGGTCCTAGCGGGGGTGAGCAGTACTTC.

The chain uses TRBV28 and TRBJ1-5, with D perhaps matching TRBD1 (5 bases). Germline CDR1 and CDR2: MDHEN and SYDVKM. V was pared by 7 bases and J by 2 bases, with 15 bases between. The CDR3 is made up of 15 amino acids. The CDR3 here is CASTLQGVGNQPQHF. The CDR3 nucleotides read TGTGCCAGCACTCTCCAGGGCGTCGGCAATCAGCCCCAGCATTTT.

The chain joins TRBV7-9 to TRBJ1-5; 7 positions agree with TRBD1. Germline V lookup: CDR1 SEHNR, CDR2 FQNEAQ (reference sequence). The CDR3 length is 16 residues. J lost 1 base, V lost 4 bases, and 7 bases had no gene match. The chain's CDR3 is CASSSDREISNQPQHF. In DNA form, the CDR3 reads TGTGCCAGCAGCTCTGACAGGGAAATAAGCAATCAGCCCCAGCATTTT.

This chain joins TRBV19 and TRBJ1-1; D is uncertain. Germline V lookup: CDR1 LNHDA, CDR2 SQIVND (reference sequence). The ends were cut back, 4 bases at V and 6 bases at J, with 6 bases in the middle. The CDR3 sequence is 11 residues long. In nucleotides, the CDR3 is TGTGCCAGTAGTACGCGAGCTGAAGCTTTCTTT. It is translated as CASSTRAEAFF.

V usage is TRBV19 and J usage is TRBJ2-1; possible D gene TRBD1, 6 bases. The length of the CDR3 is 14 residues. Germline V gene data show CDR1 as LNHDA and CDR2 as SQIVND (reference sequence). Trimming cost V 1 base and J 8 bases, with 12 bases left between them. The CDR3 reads CASSIVGAGDEQFF. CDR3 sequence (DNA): TGTGCCAGTAGTATAGTGGGGGCAGGGGATGAGCAGTTCTTC.

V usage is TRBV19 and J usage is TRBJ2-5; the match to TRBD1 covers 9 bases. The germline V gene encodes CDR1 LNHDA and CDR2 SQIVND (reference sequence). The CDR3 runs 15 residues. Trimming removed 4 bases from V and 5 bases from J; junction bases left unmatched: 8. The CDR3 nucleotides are TGTGCCAGTAGTAGCCGGGACAGGGTCAGGGAGACCCAGTACTTC. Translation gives CASSSRDRVRETQYF.

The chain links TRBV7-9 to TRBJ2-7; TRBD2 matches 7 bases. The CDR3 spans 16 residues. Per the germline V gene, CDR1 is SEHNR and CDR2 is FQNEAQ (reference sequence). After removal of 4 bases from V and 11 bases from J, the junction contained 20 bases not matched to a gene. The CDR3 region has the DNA TGTGCCAGCAGCTCCCGCGGGGAGGGTTGGGAGGGGACTGAGTACTTC. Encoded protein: CASSSRGEGWEGTEYF. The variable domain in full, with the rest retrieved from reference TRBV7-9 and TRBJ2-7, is DTGVSQNPRHKITKRGQNVTFRCDPISEHNRLYWYRQTLGQGPEFLTYFQNEAQLEKSRLLSDRFSAERPKGSFSTLEIQRTEQGDSAMYLCASSSRGEGWEGTEYFGPGTRLTVT.

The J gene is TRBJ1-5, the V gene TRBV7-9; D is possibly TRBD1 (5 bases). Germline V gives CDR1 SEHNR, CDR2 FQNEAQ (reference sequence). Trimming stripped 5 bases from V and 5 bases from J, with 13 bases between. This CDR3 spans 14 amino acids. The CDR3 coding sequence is TGTGCCAGCAGCCCCAACGGGGGGTATCAGCCCCAGCATTTT. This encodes CASSPNGGYQPQHF.